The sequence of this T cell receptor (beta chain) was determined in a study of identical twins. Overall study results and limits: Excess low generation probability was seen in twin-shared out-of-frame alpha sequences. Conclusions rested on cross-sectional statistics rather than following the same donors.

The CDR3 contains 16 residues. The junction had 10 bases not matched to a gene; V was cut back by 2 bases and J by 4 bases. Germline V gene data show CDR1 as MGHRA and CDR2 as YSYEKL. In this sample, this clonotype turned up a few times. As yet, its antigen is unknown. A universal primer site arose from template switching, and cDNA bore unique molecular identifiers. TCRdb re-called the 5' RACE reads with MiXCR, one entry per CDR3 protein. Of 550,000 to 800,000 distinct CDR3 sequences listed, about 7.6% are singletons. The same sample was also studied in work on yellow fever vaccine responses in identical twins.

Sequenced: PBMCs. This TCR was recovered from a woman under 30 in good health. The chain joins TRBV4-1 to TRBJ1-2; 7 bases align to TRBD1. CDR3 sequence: CASSQPDRVGSYGYTF. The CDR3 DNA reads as TGCGCCAGCAGCCAACCCGACAGGGTAGGGAGCTATGGCTACACCTTC.